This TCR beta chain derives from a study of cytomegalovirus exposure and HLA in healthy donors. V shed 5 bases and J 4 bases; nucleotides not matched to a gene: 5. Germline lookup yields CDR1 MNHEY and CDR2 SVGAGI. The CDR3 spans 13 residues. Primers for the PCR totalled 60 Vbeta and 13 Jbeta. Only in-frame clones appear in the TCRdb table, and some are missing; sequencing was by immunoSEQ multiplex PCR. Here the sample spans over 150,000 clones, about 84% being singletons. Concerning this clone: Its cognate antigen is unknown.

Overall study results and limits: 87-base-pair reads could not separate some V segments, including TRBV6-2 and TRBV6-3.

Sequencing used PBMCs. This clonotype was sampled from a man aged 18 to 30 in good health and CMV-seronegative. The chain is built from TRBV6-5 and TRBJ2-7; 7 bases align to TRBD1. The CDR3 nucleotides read TGTGCCAGCAGTAGGGGGCGCATATACGAGCAGTACTTC. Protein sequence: CASSRGRIYEQYF.